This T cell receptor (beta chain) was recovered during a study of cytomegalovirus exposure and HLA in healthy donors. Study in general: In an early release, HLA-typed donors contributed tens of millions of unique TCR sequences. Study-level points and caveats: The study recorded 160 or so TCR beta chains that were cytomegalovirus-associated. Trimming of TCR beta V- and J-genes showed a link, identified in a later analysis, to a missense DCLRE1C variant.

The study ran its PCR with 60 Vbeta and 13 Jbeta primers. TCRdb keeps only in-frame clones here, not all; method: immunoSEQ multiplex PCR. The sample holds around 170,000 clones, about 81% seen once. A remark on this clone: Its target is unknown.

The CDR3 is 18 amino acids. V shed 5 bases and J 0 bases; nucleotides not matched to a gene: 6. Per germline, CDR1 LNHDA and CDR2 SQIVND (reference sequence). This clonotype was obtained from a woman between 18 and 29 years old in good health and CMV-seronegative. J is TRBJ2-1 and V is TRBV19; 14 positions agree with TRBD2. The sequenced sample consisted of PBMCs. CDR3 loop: CASSAGLAGGYSYNEQFF. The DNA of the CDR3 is TGTGCCAGTAGTGCTGGACTAGCGGGGGGTTACTCCTACAATGAGCAGTTCTTC.